This TCR beta chain was found in a study of T cells in tuberculosis. The overall study: PBMC were archived before or within 7 days of starting treatment. Overall study results and limits: Smaller alpha distances in active tuberculosis partly reflected shorter CDR3-alpha lengths. GMM-specific TCRs were nearer to active tuberculosis alpha repertoires, suggesting expansion.

With regard to this clone: Its target is not known.

Repertoires were generated with immunoSEQ multiplex PCR, while TCRdb's copy carries only in-frame clones and drops some. The table lists about 34,000 clones, approximately 93% of them singletons. The time point denotes: new active TB diagnosis, blood taken before or within 7 days of starting treatment. The sample in question was PBMCs, obtained at tuberculosis diagnosis. This TCR came from an adult with tuberculosis.

CDR3 nucleotide sequence: TGCGCCAGCAGCCCCCAAACCGAGATAGACTATGGCTACACCTTC. Its protein is CASSPQTEIDYGYTF. V usage is TRBV5-1 and J usage is TRBJ1-2; D is ambiguous. Between the trimmed V and J ends, which lost 4 bases and 3 bases, there was a span of 16 bases. Germline CDR1 and CDR2: SGHRS and YFSETQ. CDR3 length: 15 residues.